The clone carrying this T cell receptor (beta chain) was seen a few times. This specimen comes from a study of early T cells in non-severe SARS-CoV-2 infection. Study details: Bulk RNA from unsorted whole blood was sequenced; chains were unpaired.

Each single cDNA molecule received a unique molecular identifier. TCRdb recomputed calls from the 5' RACE reads with MiXCR, one row per CDR3 protein. The table has about 97,000 distinct CDR3 sequences, about an eighth seen once. CDR1 is MNHNS, CDR2 SASEGT, per germline. V lost 2 bases and J lost 3; bases outside the gene matches: 10. The CDR3 has 16 amino acids. This TCR was recovered from an adult who was a healthcare worker with PCR-confirmed SARS-CoV-2 infection or an uninfected control (not recorded which). The V call is TRBV6-1, the J call TRBJ2-7; TRBD1 matches 7 bases. The sequencing sample was made of whole blood. The CDR3 here is CASSEYVGTASYEQYF. Here the CDR3 DNA reads TGTGCCAGCAGTGAATACGTGGGGACAGCCAGCTACGAGCAGTACTTC.